Following are 14 T cell receptor beta chains from one sample sequenced in a study of cytomegalovirus exposure and HLA in healthy donors. PCR amplification relied on 60 Vbeta primers (plus 13 Jbeta primers). Assay used: immunoSEQ multiplex PCR; TCRdb lists only in-frame clones, some missing. The sample shows 65,000 to 70,000 clones, 68% of them seen only once. The sequenced material came from PBMCs. Source of these receptors: a woman aged 25 to 39 in good health and CMV-seronegative.

The chain employs TRBV7-3 and TRBJ1-1, with D possibly matching TRBD1 (5 bases). Germline loops: CDR1 SGHTA, CDR2 FQGTGA. Trimming removed 5 bases from V and 1 base from J, with 8 bases in between. The CDR3 runs to 13 residues. CDR3 in DNA: TGTGCCAGCAGCGTACAGGAGAACACTGAAGCTTTCTTT. Its translation is CASSVQENTEAFF.

A few counts support this clone. The chain employs TRBV5-1 and TRBJ1-5, with D perhaps TRBD1 (5 bases). The CDR3 spans 14 residues. The V end lost 4 bases, the J end lost 5 bases, and 13 bases lay between the germline ends. In germline, CDR1 is SGHRS, CDR2 YFSETQ. CDR3 sequence: CASSPGGGYQPQHF. The CDR3 DNA is TGCGCCAGCAGCCCCGGTGGGGGGTATCAGCCCCAGCATTTT.

The genes are TRBV7-6 and TRBJ1-1, with TRBD1 matching 7 bases. V shed 4 bases, J shed 7 bases, and the junction held 3 bases outside the gene matches. The CDR3 covers 12 residues. The germline gives CDR1 SGHVS, CDR2 FNYEAQ. The CDR3 nucleotides read TGTGCCAGCAGCTGGACAGGAGTTGAAGCTTTCTTT. It codes for CASSWTGVEAFF.

The chain uses TRBV5-4 and TRBJ2-3, with 8 nucleotides matching TRBD2. V trimming: 4 bases; J trimming: 5 bases; junction bases outside the gene matches: 9. The CDR3 sequence is 15 residues long. Germline V CDR1 and CDR2: SGHNT, YYREEE (reference sequence). CDR3 amino acids: CASSPSGGARDTQYF. The CDR3 DNA reads TGTGCCAGCAGCCCCAGCGGGGGCGCCCGAGATACGCAGTATTTT.

The gene calls are TRBV19 and TRBJ2-7; D perhaps matches TRBD1 (5 bases). V lost 6 bases and J 0 bases, leaving 9 bases between the germline ends. Germline lookup yields CDR1 LNHDA and CDR2 SQIVND (reference sequence). The CDR3 runs to 13 residues. In DNA, the CDR3 is TGTGCCAGTAGCTTAGGGGTCTCCTACGAGCAGTACTTC. This gives the protein CASSLGVSYEQYF.

The chain has TRBV14 and TRBJ2-1; D remains ambiguous. Germline CDR1 is SGHDN and CDR2 is FVKESK. The CDR3 runs to 17 residues. V lost 0 bases and J 8 bases, leaving 20 bases between the germline ends. The CDR3 DNA is TGTGCCAGCAGCCAAGACGCTCTTGGTTTTGTATCGGATGAGCAGTTCTTC. Translated: CASSQDALGFVSDEQFF.

The chain employs TRBV4-1 and TRBJ1-1, with no clear D. This CDR3 spans 16 amino acids. Between the trimmed V and J ends, which lost 2 bases and 3 bases, there was a span of 16 bases. Looked up from germline, CDR1 is MGHRA and CDR2 is YSYEKL. CDR3 sequence reads: CASSQWAAERDTEAFF. DNA for the CDR3: TGCGCCAGCAGCCAATGGGCTGCCGAGAGGGACACTGAAGCTTTCTTT.

The chain uses TRBV29-1 and TRBJ2-7, with 7 bases fitting TRBD1. Per germline, CDR1 SQVTM and CDR2 ANQGSEA. Trimming at V came to 7 bases and at J to 2 bases, leaving 8 bases not matched to a gene. This CDR3 spans 13 amino acids. For the CDR3, the DNA is TGCAGCGCCTCAGACAGGGCGACCTACGAGCAGTACTTC. It translates to CSASDRATYEQYF.

The rearrangement uses TRBV6-1 and TRBJ1-2; 7 nucleotides align to TRBD1. The germline CDR1 and CDR2 sequences are MNHNS and SASEGT. CDR3 length equals 14 residues. The V segment lost 7 bases and the J segment 0 bases; nucleotides outside the gene matches: 5. The CDR3 loop is CASMVQGANYGYTF. As DNA, the CDR3 is TGTGCCAGCATGGTTCAGGGGGCTAACTATGGCTACACCTTC.

This clone was detected a few times. The same CDR3 can be traced to other DNA sequences in this sample. The chain recombines TRBV27 with TRBJ1-1; 12 positions agree with TRBD1. The ends lost 2 bases at V and 1 base at J; junction bases unmatched: 2. Per germline, CDR1 MNHEY and CDR2 SMNVEV (reference sequence). The CDR3 is 16 residues long. CDR3 coding DNA: TGTGCCAGCAGTTTAGGGACAGGGGGCAAGAACACTGAAGCTTTCTTT. Residues: CASSLGTGGKNTEAFF.

V gene TRBV4-1 combines with J gene TRBJ1-1; 8 nucleotides line up with TRBD1. CDR3 length: 16 amino acids. The ends lost 0 bases at V and 6 bases at J; junction bases unmatched: 9. The V gene's germline CDR1 is MGHRA and CDR2 YSYEKL. The CDR3 region is CASSQEVGRGLAEAFF. CDR3 bases: TGCGCCAGCAGCCAAGAGGTAGGCAGGGGGCTGGCTGAAGCTTTCTTT.

V usage is TRBV7-2 and J usage is TRBJ2-7; D might be TRBD1 (6 bases). V was shortened by 3 bases and J by 0 bases, with 12 bases between the two germline ends. Germline-derived CDR1 and CDR2 are SGHTA and FQGNSA. This CDR3 region has 15 residues. CDR3 residues: CASSFGQYVSYEQYF. For the CDR3, the DNA is TGTGCCAGCAGCTTTGGACAGTATGTCTCCTACGAGCAGTACTTC.

This clone has only a few counts. The sample holds other DNA sequences that translate to the same CDR3. The chain is built from TRBV6-5 and TRBJ1-1; D ambiguous. This CDR3 comprises 13 residues. Between the trimmed V and J ends, which lost 8 bases and 2 bases, there was a span of 12 bases. The germline gives CDR1 MNHEY, CDR2 SVGAGI. CDR3 bases: TGTGCCAGCCGTTGGCGGCCTAACACTGAAGCTTTCTTT. Amino acids: CASRWRPNTEAFF.

This clone was picked up a small number of times. This sequence joins TRBV9 and TRBJ2-5; 7 nucleotides agree with TRBD2. Trimming at V came to 2 bases and at J to 6 bases, leaving 4 bases not matched to a gene. CDR1 and CDR2 (germline): SGDLS, YYNGEE. The CDR3 runs to 13 residues. CDR3 DNA: TGTGCCAGCAGCGTCCCGGGAGGAAAGACCCAGTACTTC. It is translated as CASSVPGGKTQYF.